The rows below give T cell receptor beta chains drawn from one sample of a study of CD8 T cells in ankylosing spondylitis. Via MiXCR, TCRdb re-called the 5' RACE reads, giving one row per CDR3 protein. The sample holds around 890,000 distinct CDR3 sequences; approximately 12% are singletons and the top ten take 0.51%. Input material: blood, either unsorted or a sorted T cell fraction (not recorded which). The receptors here all came from a male donor with ankylosing spondylitis. Both conserved end residues are part of each CDR3. Fields, in order: V gene, clone size, D gene, J gene, CDR3 DNA, CDR3 protein. D genes are given only for firm matches. Expanded clones get a size class; other rows say once, few or many, or leave the size out.

>TRBV7-2|-|-|TRBJ1-6
TGTGCCAGCAGCTTAGTACGGTTCAATAATTCACCCCTCCACTTT
CASSLVRFNNSPLHF
>TRBV20-1|few|-|TRBJ2-2
TGCGGGTTCAGGGCTTACACCGGGGAGCTGTTTTTT
CGFRAYTGELFF
>TRBV20-1|many|-|TRBJ1-1
TGCAGTGCACTGGGGAGGACTGAAGCTTTCTTT
CSALGRTEAFF
>TRBV9|many|-|TRBJ1-1
TGTGCCAGCAGCGTAGAGGCAGGTACGGATCGTGAAGCTTTCTTT
CASSVEAGTDREAFF
>TRBV4-1|few|TRBD2|TRBJ2-1
TGCGCCAGCAGCCAAGACCCCCGGGGGGGGTACAATGAGCAGTTCTTC
CASSQDPRGGYNEQFF
>TRBV5-1|-|TRBD2|TRBJ2-3
TGCGCCAGCAGCCCTGACGGGGGGACTAGCACCTATACGCAGTATTTT
CASSPDGGTSTYTQYF
>TRBV28|-|-|TRBJ1-2
TGTGCCAGCAGCTCCGGGTCCTTGGGCTATGGCTACACCTTC
CASSSGSLGYGYTF
>TRBV28|once|-|TRBJ2-7
TGTGCCAGCAGCAAGGGGGGGTTCCCCACCTACGAGCAGTACTTC
CASSKGGFPTYEQYF
>TRBV18|-|TRBD1|TRBJ2-6
TGTGCCAGCTCACATGACAGGGTACTTGCTGGGGCCAACGTCCTGACTTTC
CASSHDRVLAGANVLTF
>TRBV7-9|few|-|TRBJ1-3
TGTGCCAGCAGCTTATTTCAGGCAGGTGGAAACACCATATATTTT
CASSLFQAGGNTIYF
>TRBV7-9|many|-|TRBJ1-2
TGTGCCAGCAGCTTCGACGGGGACTATGGCTACACCTTC
CASSFDGDYGYTF
>TRBV29-1|few|-|TRBJ2-2
TGCAGCGTTCGGCAGGTTGGGGCCGGGGAGCTGTTTTTT
CSVRQVGAGELFF
>TRBV20-1|few|-|TRBJ1-1
TGCAGTGCTAGTATCGGGAGCACTGAAGCTTTCTTT
CSASIGSTEAFF